There are a few counts of the clone carrying this T cell receptor beta chain. These data come from a study of identical twins. TCRdb reprocessed the 5' RACE reads with MiXCR, giving one entry per CDR3 protein. The sample has about 570,000 distinct CDR3 sequences, just under 10% seen once. CDR1 and CDR2 (germline): KGHDR, SFDVKD. Deletions cut 4 bases from V and 6 bases from J, with 17 bases between. The CDR3 sequence is 16 residues long. In addition, the sample was reused for a study of yellow fever vaccine responses in identical twins.

The sample consisted of PBMCs. The rearrangement uses TRBV24-1 and TRBJ2-2; maybe TRBD2 (5 bases). This sequence was found in a woman between 18 and 29 years old in good health. The CDR3 protein is CATSDPARARAGELFF. CDR3 nucleotides: TGTGCCACCAGTGACCCCGCACGCGCGAGGGCCGGGGAGCTGTTTTTT.